These T cell receptor beta chains were read from a single sample in a study of beta chain features in type 1 diabetes. Sequenced by immunoSEQ multiplex PCR; TCRdb stores in-frame clones only, minus some. Among around 97,000 clones listed, roughly 28% were seen once. The specimen sequenced was central memory CD4+ T cells from blood. The receptors were gathered from a woman aged 18-35 years with type 1 diabetes. The CDR3 runs from the conserved cysteine through the conserved F or W. D genes are given only for firm matches. Not all rows give a size; the values are once, few, many and, for expanded clones, a class.

J,D,size,V,CDR3,DNA
TRBJ2-5,.,few,TRBV7-9,CASSSETQYF,TGTGCCAGCAGCTCGGAGACCCAGTACTTC
TRBJ1-5,.,.,TRBV7-9,CASSHENEIYRNQPQHF,TGTGCCAGCAGCCACGAAAATGAGATTTATCGGAATCAGCCCCAGCATTTT
TRBJ2-3,.,few,TRBV7-2,CASSFGQTQYF,TGTGCCAGCAGCTTCGGACAGACGCAGTATTTT
TRBJ1-5,.,.,TRBV6-1,CASSESGPQHF,TGTGCCAGCAGTGAATCAGGGCCCCAGCATTTT
TRBJ1-1,.,.,TRBV6-6,CASSYQSMNTEAFF,TGTGCCAGCAGTTACCAGTCCATGAACACTGAAGCTTTCTTT
TRBJ1-1,.,few,TRBV2,CASSERTTANTEAFF,TGTGCCAGCAGTGAGAGAACGACAGCGAACACTGAAGCTTTCTTT
TRBJ2-5,.,.,TRBV7-7,CASSPQYGFQETQYF,TGTGCCAGCAGCCCCCAATACGGGTTCCAAGAGACCCAGTACTTC
TRBJ2-1,TRBD2,.,TRBV30,CAWSVLAGGNNEQFF,TGTGCCTGGAGTGTATTAGCGGGGGGAAACAATGAGCAGTTCTTC
TRBJ1-2,.,few,TRBV11-2,CASRVTGSNYGYTF,TGTGCCAGCAGGGTAACAGGGTCTAATTATGGCTACACCTTC
TRBJ1-2,.,.,TRBV7-2,CASSPDGANYGYTF,TGTGCCAGCAGCCCCGACGGGGCTAACTATGGCTACACCTTC
TRBJ1-1,TRBD1,.,TRBV5-1,CASSLESGGTEAFF,TGCGCCAGCAGCTTGGAGTCAGGGGGGACTGAAGCTTTCTTT
TRBJ2-7,.,.,TRBV5-5,CASSTIAETYEQYF,TGTGCCAGCAGCACAATAGCGGAAACCTACGAGCAGTACTTC
TRBJ1-2,TRBD1,.,TRBV7-9,CASSVQGTYGYTF,TGTGCCAGCAGCGTACAGGGGACCTATGGCTACACCTTC
TRBJ2-1,.,few,TRBV18,CASSSQGGSYNEQFF,TGTGCCAGCTCATCCCAGGGGGGTTCGTACAATGAGCAGTTCTTC
TRBJ1-1,.,.,TRBV18,CASSPGLGTEAFF,TGTGCCAGCTCACCGGGACTTGGCACTGAAGCTTTCTTT
TRBJ2-6,.,.,TRBV6-6,CASSSLGLWANVLTF,TGTGCCAGCAGTTCATTGGGGCTCTGGGCCAACGTCCTGACTTTC
TRBJ1-2,TRBD1,few,TRBV7-2,CASSQGGGYTF,TGTGCCAGCAGCCAGGGGGGCGGCTACACCTTC